This T cell receptor beta chain was identified during a study of cytomegalovirus exposure and HLA in healthy donors. Study results and limitations: Analyses of presence and absence presupposed an approximately uniform sequencing depth across donors.

The CDR3 length is 14 residues. The germline V gene encodes CDR1 MDHEN and CDR2 SYDVKM. After removal of 6 bases from V and 2 bases from J, the junction contained 4 bases not matched to a gene. The PCR used 60 Vbeta and 13 Jbeta primers. Assay: immunoSEQ multiplex PCR; the TCRdb copy retains only in-frame clones and omits some. The repertoire holds approximately 160,000 clones, with about three quarters as singletons. A word on this clone: The antigen is unknown.

This chain links TRBV28 with TRBJ2-7; 10 bases map to TRBD1. The sequence came from a young woman in good health and CMV-seropositive. The sample was PBMCs. CDR3 amino acids: CASRDGQGAYEQYF. Written as DNA, the CDR3 is TGTGCCAGCAGGGATGGACAGGGGGCCTACGAGCAGTACTTC.